The 8 T cell receptor beta chains below all came from one sample that was sequenced in a study of shared clonotypes between healthy human individuals. Assay: immunoSEQ multiplex PCR; the TCRdb copy retains only in-frame clones and omits some. The sample shows 2 million to 2.5 million clones, 85% to 95% of them seen only once. Cells designated naive CD8 were CD45RO-negative and were positively selected for CCR7, with terminally differentiated effector memory CD45RA+ cells excluded. Sequenced: naive CD8+ T cells sorted from blood. The source is a man in his late teens or twenties in good health.

The chain is built from TRBV7-8 and TRBJ2-3; a possible D gene is TRBD1 (6 bases). The CDR3 covers 15 residues. Between the trimmed V and J ends, which lost 5 bases and 1 base, there was a span of 13 bases. CDR1 is SGHVS, CDR2 FQNEAQ, per germline. CDR3 protein: CASSPSGVGTDTQYF. The CDR3 DNA reads TGTGCCAGCAGCCCATCAGGGGTAGGCACAGATACGCAGTATTTT.

The CDR3 reads CASSSGQTTYGYTF. In DNA form, the CDR3 reads TGTGCCAGCAGCTCAGGACAGACTACCTATGGCTACACCTTC. The chain is built from TRBV7-9 and TRBJ1-2; D possibly corresponds to TRBD1 (6 bases). From germline, CDR1 is SEHNR and CDR2 FQNEAQ (reference sequence). Trimming pared 4 bases from V and 4 bases from J, leaving 13 bases between. The length of the CDR3 is 14 residues.

The gene calls are TRBV6-1 and TRBJ1-1; perhaps TRBD1 as D (5 bases). Germline V gene sequence: CDR1 MNHNS, CDR2 SASEGT. Trimming cost V 2 bases and J 8 bases, with 15 bases left between them. CDR3 length: 14 residues. The CDR3 spells CASSERRGGTEAFF. The CDR3 DNA is TGTGCCAGCAGTGAACGTCGGGGGGGGACCGAAGCTTTCTTT.

The chain uses TRBV7-9 and TRBJ1-1; no clear D. Germline V lookup: CDR1 SEHNR, CDR2 FQNEAQ (reference sequence). V was pared by 2 bases and J by 1 base, with 11 bases between. The CDR3 is 15 amino acids. The CDR3 sequence: CASSLIQTANTEAFF. The CDR3 DNA sequence: TGTGCCAGCAGCTTAATACAGACCGCGAACACTGAAGCTTTCTTT.

The chain recombines TRBV7-9 with TRBJ1-4, with 7 bases fitting TRBD1. This CDR3 is built from 14 residues. V was pared by 5 bases and J by 3 bases, with 3 bases of the junction left unmatched. Germline loops: CDR1 SEHNR, CDR2 FQNEAQ (reference sequence). CDR3 region: CASSTQGSNEKLFF. DNA of the CDR3: TGTGCCAGCAGCACACAGGGGTCTAATGAAAAACTGTTTTTT.

A note on this clone: In the same sample, other DNA sequences code for this CDR3. The genes are TRBV5-1 and TRBJ2-1; D assignment may be TRBD1 or TRBD2 (5 bases each). The V and J ends lost 0 bases and 0 bases respectively, with 7 bases between them. The CDR3 loop spans 15 amino acids. Germline V gives CDR1 SGHRS, CDR2 YFSETQ. The CDR3 DNA reads TGCGCCAGCAGCTTGGAGAGGGGCTCCTACAATGAGCAGTTCTTC. Translation: CASSLERGSYNEQFF.

The V and J genes are TRBV7-3 and TRBJ2-1; 9 bases line up with TRBD1. CDR1 and CDR2 (germline): SGHTA, FQGTGA. The V gene end was trimmed by 3 bases and the J gene end by 6 bases; junction bases not matched to a gene: 3. The CDR3 contains 14 residues. The CDR3 protein is CASSLGQGTNEQFF. DNA of the CDR3: TGTGCCAGCAGCTTGGGACAGGGTACCAATGAGCAGTTCTTC.

V is TRBV27 and J is TRBJ1-5, with D unresolved. V was clipped by 4 bases and J by 7 bases, with 14 bases between them. Germline CDR1 reads MNHEY; CDR2 reads SMNVEV (reference sequence). The CDR3 runs 14 residues. The CDR3 DNA sequence: TGTGCCAGCAGTTCATCTTCGACTAAACAGCCCCAGCATTTT. It specifies CASSSSSTKQPQHF.